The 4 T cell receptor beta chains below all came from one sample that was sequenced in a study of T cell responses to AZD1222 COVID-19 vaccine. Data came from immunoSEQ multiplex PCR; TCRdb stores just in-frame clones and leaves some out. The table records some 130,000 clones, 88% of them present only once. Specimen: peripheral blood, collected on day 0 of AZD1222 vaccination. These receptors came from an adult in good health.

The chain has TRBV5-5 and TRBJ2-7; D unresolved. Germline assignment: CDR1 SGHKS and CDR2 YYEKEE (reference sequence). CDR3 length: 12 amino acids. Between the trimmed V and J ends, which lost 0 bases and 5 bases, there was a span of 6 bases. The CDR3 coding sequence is TGTGCCAGCAGCTTGGAACCCAACGAGCAGTACTTC. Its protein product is CASSLEPNEQYF.

In DNA, the CDR3 is TGTGCCGCAAGGTCGGGGGGGCCGAATGAGCAGTTCTTC. It encodes CAARSGGPNEQFF. V and J are TRBV2 and TRBJ2-1, with 8 bases fitting TRBD2. V shed 11 bases and J 7 bases; nucleotides not matched to a gene: 10. Germline V lookup: CDR1 SNHLY, CDR2 FYNNEI. CDR3 length: 13 residues.

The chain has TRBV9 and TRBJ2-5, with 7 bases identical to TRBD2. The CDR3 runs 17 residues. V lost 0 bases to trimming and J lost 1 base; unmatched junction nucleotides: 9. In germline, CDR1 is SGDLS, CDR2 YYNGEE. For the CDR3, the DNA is TGTGCCAGCAGCGTAGGGAGTCTGACTAGCTCCCAAGAGACCCAGTACTTC. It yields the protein CASSVGSLTSSQETQYF.

CDR3 region: CATTPGTTGNTIYF. In DNA form, the CDR3 reads TGTGCCACCACCCCAGGGACCACTGGAAACACCATATATTTT. The genes are TRBV15 and TRBJ1-3, with D possibly TRBD1 on 5 matching bases. The CDR3 sequence is 14 residues long. Trimming took 7 bases from V and 2 from J, leaving 12 bases between them. Germline V gives CDR1 LNHNV, CDR2 YYDKDF (reference sequence).